This T cell receptor beta chain originates from a study of blood T cell repertoires in COVID-19. Whole-study context: Material from acute and convalescent COVID-19 was sourced from the United States, Italy and Spain.

Trimming cost V 4 bases and J 3 bases, with 13 bases left between them. Germline CDR1 reads SSHAT; CDR2 reads FNYEAQ (reference sequence). The length of the CDR3 is 15 residues. Original analysis: The authors estimated nucleated cell counts from reference gene primer amplification. Repertoires were generated with immunoSEQ multiplex PCR, while TCRdb's copy carries only in-frame clones and drops some. D and trimming come from the DNA, and the V and J calls and clone size come from that table. The sample contains under 250,000 clones, under 90% of which appear only once. Enrollees, about 18 to 89 years old, lived in around 23 US areas. In assigning cohorts, the study relied on participant-reported clinical history.

Specimen: PBMCs or T cells enriched from blood (not recorded which). This receptor was taken from a woman aged 35 to 49 who had been exposed to COVID-19. This chain uses TRBV7-7 with TRBJ1-5, with no clear D. DNA of the CDR3: TGTGCCAGCAGCTCACCGGGATTGATCAATCAGCCCCAGCATTTT. This encodes CASSSPGLINQPQHF. The full variable domain, its missing parts supplied by reference TRBV7-7 and TRBJ1-5, is GAGVSQSPRYKVTKRGQDVTLRCDPISSHATLYWYQQALGQGPEFLTYFNYEAQPDKSGLPSDRFSAERPEGSISTLTIQRTEQRDSAMYRCASSSPGLINQPQHFGDGTRLSIL.